A selection of T cell receptor beta chains follows, all from one sample in a study of CD8+CD57+ T cells in acquired aplastic anemia. TCRdb processed the reads anew with MiXCR; each CDR3 protein has one entry. The sample holds about 100,000 distinct CDR3 sequences; 50% to 65% are singletons and the top ten take under 35%. Sequencing was carried out using sorted CD4+, CD8+, or CD8+CD57+ T cells (not recorded which) from PBMCs. The origin of the receptors is a human donor in good health, serving as a control. Both conserved end residues are part of each CDR3. Not every row has a clone size; where given, it reads once, few, many or a size class.

TRBV7-9	.	TRBJ2-2	CASSLAGSNTGELFF
TRBV9	.	TRBJ2-7	CASSVASGGDISYEQYF
TRBV20-1	.	TRBJ1-5	CSAREERLQPQHF
TRBV10-3	.	TRBJ2-7	CAISEPYSAGLRHYEQYF
TRBV20-1	.	TRBJ2-1	CSAKGTSGDSEQFF
TRBV29-1	.	TRBJ1-1	CSVKTLVNTEAFF
TRBV2	.	TRBJ1-5	CASSEEGNQPQHF
TRBV2	.	TRBJ2-3	CASRGGRDTQYF
TRBV9	.	TRBJ1-2	CASSRQDRGGYGYTF
TRBV29-1	.	TRBJ1-1	CSYARNTEAFF
TRBV19	.	TRBJ1-6	CASSPTHRHGPNSPLHF
TRBV11-1	many	TRBJ2-2	CASSFPRTGPNTGELFF
TRBV7-2	.	TRBJ1-2	CASSLAHRLANYGYTF
TRBV6-5	.	TRBJ1-2	CASSYSGAGEHGYTF
TRBV27	.	TRBJ2-5	CASSLSIGAQETQYF